These T cell receptor beta chains were read from a single sample in a study of blood T cell repertoires in COVID-19. Some clones are missing from TCRdb's copy, which holds only in-frame ones; the method was immunoSEQ multiplex PCR. The table has roughly 230,000 clones, 65% to 85% seen once. The specimen sequenced was PBMCs or T cells enriched from blood (not recorded which). All receptors come from a man aged 45-60 years who had recovered from COVID-19. Both conserved end residues are part of each CDR3. Clone sizes are given selectively: once, few, many, or a class where the clone is expanded.

size: .; V: TRBV10-3; CDR3: CAIRIQGDTQYF
size: .; V: TRBV11-2; CDR3: CASSRTGAGEKLFF
size: .; V: TRBV19; CDR3: CASSKNRQETQYF
size: .; V: TRBV9; CDR3: CASSLGTAYEQYF
size: .; V: TRBV19; CDR3: CASTDRGRNGYTF
size: once; V: TRBV28; CDR3: CASSLSGRAYEQYF
size: .; V: TRBV20-1; CDR3: CSASLQRSSNQPQHF
size: .; V: TRBV11-3; CDR3: CASRTRDTEAFF
size: .; V: TRBV11-2; CDR3: CASSPLGGIREQYF
size: few; V: TRBV28; CDR3: CASNTGQEFSGNTIYF
size: .; V: TRBV18; CDR3: CASSPLPGDSTDTQYF
size: few; V: TRBV24-1; CDR3: CATGGPGTGELFF
size: .; V: TRBV3-1/TRBV3-2; CDR3: CASSQETGSSPLHF
size: .; V: TRBV10-2; CDR3: CASSESGLAGSSGTQYF
size: .; V: TRBV6-5; CDR3: CASRDNNYGYTF
size: .; V: TRBV4-1; CDR3: CASSHSQGGALSTEAFF
size: few; V: TRBV4-3; CDR3: CASSPTGNTEAFF
size: .; V: TRBV5-1; CDR3: CASSLNQGANSPLHF
size: few; V: TRBV5-1; CDR3: CASKQGREDTQYF
size: .; V: TRBV10-3; CDR3: CAIRPGPGTGSYEQYF
size: once; V: TRBV28; CDR3: CASSSPGQIYEQYF
size: once; V: TRBV28; CDR3: CASLGQNEQYF
size: once; V: TRBV19; CDR3: CASNRDRGIGVEQFF
size: .; V: TRBV5-8; CDR3: CASSGTPGLAETQYF
size: .; V: TRBV27; CDR3: CASSLAGGIEQYF
size: .; V: TRBV5-8; CDR3: CASSLARRAGGPGEQYF
size: .; V: TRBV7-9; CDR3: CASSLGGAGIVRNTEAFF
size: .; V: TRBV5-1; CDR3: CASSLEGAGAQFF
size: .; V: TRBV28; CDR3: CASSTRQRLFF
size: .; V: TRBV5-4; CDR3: CASATTGATDTQYF
size: .; V: TRBV6-2/TRBV6-3; CDR3: CASSYSAGGHYEQYF
size: .; V: TRBV12-5; CDR3: CASGLATTSGGGTEAFF
size: .; V: TRBV5-1; CDR3: CASSSGGVPGGNTIYF
size: .; V: TRBV4-3; CDR3: CASSQAYGTSGRASYEQYF
size: .; V: TRBV9; CDR3: CASSVGLAETQYF
size: .; V: TRBV5-1; CDR3: CASSPPWPYEQYF
size: .; V: TRBV29-1; CDR3: CSVGREAGGFSYNEQFF
size: .; V: TRBV28; CDR3: CASSWDREKPDSYEQYF
size: .; V: TRBV14; CDR3: CASSQADYGYTF
size: .; V: TRBV20-1; CDR3: CSSGSSYEQYF
size: .; V: TRBV25-1; CDR3: CASSPRQGTNYGYTF
size: .; V: TRBV3-1/TRBV3-2; CDR3: CASSEYTGFTEAFF
size: .; V: TRBV5-8; CDR3: CASSLAGHVNEKLFF
size: .; V: TRBV4-1; CDR3: CASSQPPTDSYNEQFF
size: .; V: TRBV18; CDR3: CASSRTSGGRGIASTDTQYF
size: .; V: TRBV4-1; CDR3: CASSQDRFWAAKSYTF
size: once; V: TRBV5-1; CDR3: CASSSLAGGPADTQYF
size: .; V: TRBV9; CDR3: CASSVDISGTYEQYF
size: .; V: TRBV11-2; CDR3: CASSPPGLAGWDNEQFF
size: few; V: TRBV10-1; CDR3: CASSEQGNTEAFF
size: .; V: TRBV5-1; CDR3: CASSLAGPETQYF
size: .; V: TRBV18; CDR3: CASSPIAGVYNEQFF
size: .; V: TRBV11-3; CDR3: CASQSGRSTYNEQFF
size: .; V: TRBV3-1/TRBV3-2; CDR3: CASSQELAGLYNEQFF
size: few; V: TRBV9; CDR3: CASSGTGGAEAFF
size: .; V: TRBV3-1/TRBV3-2; CDR3: CASSSRDRAKHEQYF
size: .; V: TRBV5-1; CDR3: CASSVGGMGLTQYF
size: .; V: TRBV18; CDR3: CASSFQVYGYTF
size: .; V: TRBV18; CDR3: CASGDRGGDTEAFF